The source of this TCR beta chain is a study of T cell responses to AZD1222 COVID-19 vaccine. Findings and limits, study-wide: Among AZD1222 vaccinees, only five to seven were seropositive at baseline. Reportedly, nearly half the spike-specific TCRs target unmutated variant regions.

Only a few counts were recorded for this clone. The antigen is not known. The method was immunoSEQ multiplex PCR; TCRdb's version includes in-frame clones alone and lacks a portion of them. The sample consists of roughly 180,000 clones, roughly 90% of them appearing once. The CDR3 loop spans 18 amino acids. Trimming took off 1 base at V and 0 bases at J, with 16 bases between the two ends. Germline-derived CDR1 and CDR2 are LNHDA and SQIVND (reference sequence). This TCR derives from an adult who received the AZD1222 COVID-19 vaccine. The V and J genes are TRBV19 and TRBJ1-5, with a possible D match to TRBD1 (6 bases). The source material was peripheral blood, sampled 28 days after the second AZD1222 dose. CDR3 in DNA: TGTGCCAGTAGTATAGCCCCCGTACAGGGATATAGCAATCAGCCCCAGCATTTT. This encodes CASSIAPVQGYSNQPQHF.